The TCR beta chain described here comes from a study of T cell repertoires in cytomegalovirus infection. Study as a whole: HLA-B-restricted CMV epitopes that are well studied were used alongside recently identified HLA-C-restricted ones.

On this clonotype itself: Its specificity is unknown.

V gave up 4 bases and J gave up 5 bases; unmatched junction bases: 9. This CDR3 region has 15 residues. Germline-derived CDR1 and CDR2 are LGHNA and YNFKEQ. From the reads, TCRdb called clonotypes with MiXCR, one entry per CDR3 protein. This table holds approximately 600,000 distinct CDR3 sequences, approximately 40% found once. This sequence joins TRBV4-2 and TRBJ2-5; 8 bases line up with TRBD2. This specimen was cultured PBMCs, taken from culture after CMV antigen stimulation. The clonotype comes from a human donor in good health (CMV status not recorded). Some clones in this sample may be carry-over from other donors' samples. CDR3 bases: TGTGCCAGCAGCCCCGGGGGGGCCATGGAGGAGACCCAGTACTTC. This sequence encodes CASSPGGAMEETQYF.